The 20 T cell receptor beta chains below were found in one sample sequenced in a study of control samples from healthy donors and cancer patients. Clones were sequenced by immunoSEQ multiplex PCR, and TCRdb holds only the in-frame ones, with some missing. This table holds roughly 140,000 clones, around 86% found once. Sequencing was carried out using blood. The receptors shown here come from a young man in good health.

This chain links TRBV5-4 with TRBJ2-5; D tentatively reads TRBD1 or TRBD2 (5 bases each). Germline V gene data show CDR1 as SGHNT and CDR2 as YYREEE (reference sequence). CDR3 size: 14 residues. Trimming stripped 0 bases from V and 6 bases from J, with 12 bases between. CDR3 region: CASSLGGDPKTQYF. The CDR3 DNA follows: TGTGCCAGCAGCTTGGGTGGGGACCCTAAGACCCAGTACTTC.

The chain recombines TRBV7-2 with TRBJ2-3, with TRBD1 matching 11 bases. The CDR3 totals 14 residues. The germline V gene has CDR1 SGHTA and CDR2 FQGNSA. J lost 4 bases, V lost 7 bases, and 4 bases had no gene match. The DNA for the CDR3 is TGTGCCAGCACCCCGGGACAGGGGGCAGATACGCAGTATTTT. Amino acid sequence: CASTPGQGADTQYF.

For the CDR3, the DNA is TGTGCCACCAGTGCTAGTTCTCCAGGAAATCAGCCCCAGCATTTT. As protein: CATSASSPGNQPQHF. This rearrangement joins TRBV24-1 to TRBJ1-5; D remains unclear. The germline V gene encodes CDR1 KGHDR and CDR2 SFDVKD. The CDR3 is made up of 15 amino acids. The V gene lost 5 bases and the J gene lost 4 bases, with 14 bases spanning the gap.

This rearrangement joins TRBV14 to TRBJ1-5, with TRBD1 matching over 10 bases. This CDR3 spans 20 amino acids. V shed 2 bases and J 5 bases; nucleotides not matched to a gene: 18. Looked up from germline, CDR1 is SGHDN and CDR2 is FVKESK. The CDR3 bases are TGTGCCAGCAGCCAAAGGGAGACAGGGGGCGTTGTTGCGGGTGATCAGCCCCAGCATTTT. It codes for CASSQRETGGVVAGDQPQHF.

This clone was picked up a small number of times. The genes are TRBV2 and TRBJ1-6; a weak D match, TRBD1 (6 bases). Trimming stripped 6 bases from V and 8 bases from J, with 14 bases between. Per germline, CDR1 SNHLY and CDR2 FYNNEI. The CDR3 has 14 residues. CDR3 loop: CASRSRGGDSPLHF. CDR3 DNA: TGTGCCAGCAGAAGCAGAGGGGGAGATTCACCCCTCCACTTT.

The chain couples TRBV9 to TRBJ1-1; D is possibly TRBD1 (6 bases). The CDR3 length is 16 residues. Germline V gene sequence: CDR1 SGDLS, CDR2 YYNGEE. The V gene lost 4 bases and the J gene lost 1 base, with 17 bases spanning the gap. The CDR3: CASSPPGATGNTEAFF. The CDR3 coding sequence is TGTGCCAGCAGCCCCCCCGGGGCGACAGGGAACACTGAAGCTTTCTTT.

The chain uses TRBV6-2 or TRBV6-3 and TRBJ2-3; the match to TRBD2 covers 11 bases. The germline V gene has CDR1 MNHEY and CDR2 SVGEGT. J lost 1 base, V lost 5 bases, and 5 bases had no gene match. The CDR3 is 16 residues long. The CDR3 sequence: CASSPGTSGRTDTQYF. The CDR3 region has the DNA TGTGCCAGCAGTCCCGGGACTAGCGGCCGCACAGATACGCAGTATTTT.

The CDR3 protein is CASRRGQGDGYTF. The CDR3 DNA follows: TGTGCCAGCAGGAGGGGACAGGGGGATGGCTACACCTTC. This rearrangement joins TRBV2 to TRBJ1-2; 11 bases are a match to TRBD1. The CDR3 spans 13 residues. Germline values: CDR1 SNHLY, CDR2 FYNNEI. J gave up 6 bases and V 6 bases, and 3 bases lay outside the gene matches. Supplemented by reference TRBV2 and TRBJ1-2, the full variable domain reads EPEVTQTPSHQVTQMGQEVILRCVPISNHLYFYWYRQILGQKVEFLVSFYNNEISEKSEIFDDQFSVERPDGSNFTLKIRSTKLEDSAMYFCASRRGQGDGYTFGSGTRLTVV.

The chain uses TRBV5-4 and TRBJ1-6; 7 bases are a match to TRBD1. Germline trimming cut 3 bases from V and 6 bases from J; bases unmatched to any gene: 3. The CDR3 sequence is 14 residues long. Germline V gene data show CDR1 as SGHNT and CDR2 as YYREEE (reference sequence). CDR3 sequence: CASSWTGSNSPLHF. Here the CDR3 DNA reads TGTGCCAGCAGCTGGACAGGTTCTAATTCACCCCTCCACTTT.

V and J are TRBV4-2 and TRBJ2-5, with D maybe TRBD2 (6 bases). Germline lookup yields CDR1 LGHNA and CDR2 YNFKEQ. The CDR3 length is 15 residues. Trimming cost V 1 base and J 2 bases, with 11 bases left between them. CDR3 nucleotide sequence: TGTGCCAGCAGCCAAGCCCGGGGACTGCAAGAGACCCAGTACTTC. Protein: CASSQARGLQETQYF.

The genes are TRBV9 and TRBJ1-2; TRBD1 might be the D (5 bases). Germline lookup yields CDR1 SGDLS and CDR2 YYNGEE. The ends were cut back, 1 base at V and 5 bases at J, with 12 bases in the middle. This CDR3 comprises 14 residues. The CDR3 loop reads CASSVTGVRYGYTF. The CDR3 DNA reads TGTGCCAGCAGCGTAACGGGGGTCCGTTATGGCTACACCTTC. Filled out from reference TRBV9 and TRBJ1-2, the complete variable domain reads DSGVTQTPKHLITATGQRVTLRCSPRSGDLSVYWYQQSLDQGLQFLIQYYNGEERAKGNILERFSAQQFPDLHSELNLSSLELGDSALYFCASSVTGVRYGYTFGSGTRLTVV.

This clone was recorded once. The chain recombines TRBV5-1 with TRBJ1-2, with D possibly matching TRBD1 (6 bases). The CDR3 covers 12 residues. V was trimmed by 2 bases and J by 7 bases, leaving 9 bases between them. Germline CDR1 SGHRS, CDR2 YFSETQ. The CDR3 coding sequence is TGCGCCAGCAGCTTCGAGGGGGGTGGCTACACCTTC. It translates to CASSFEGGGYTF. Full variable domain (rest looked up from reference TRBV5-1 and TRBJ1-2): KAGVTQTPRYLIKTRGQQVTLSCSPISGHRSVSWYQQTPGQGLQFLFEYFSETQRNKGNFPGRFSGRQFSNSRSEMNVSTLELGDSALYLCASSFEGGGYTFGSGTRLTVV.

The chain joins TRBV6-5 to TRBJ2-7; D may be TRBD1 or TRBD2 (5 bases each). Germline assignment: CDR1 MNHEY and CDR2 SVGAGI. V lost 6 bases to trimming and J lost 2 bases, with 14 bases between them. The CDR3 spans 14 residues. The CDR3 sequence is CASRSGQNTYEQYF. The CDR3 nucleotides read TGTGCCAGCAGGTCGGGGCAAAATACCTACGAGCAGTACTTC.

The chain joins TRBV12-3 or TRBV12-4 to TRBJ1-5; possible D gene TRBD1, 5 bases. The CDR3 length is 13 residues. The V end was cut by 6 bases, the J end by 11 bases, with 17 bases between. The CDR3 loop is CASSHGTSKSQHF. The CDR3 nucleotides read TGTGCCAGCAGCCACGGGACGTCTAAGTCCCAGCATTTT.

The chain combines TRBV15 with TRBJ1-6; D might be TRBD1 (5 bases). Germline V lookup: CDR1 LNHNV, CDR2 YYDKDF (reference sequence). V was clipped by 0 bases and J by 7 bases, with 10 bases between them. This CDR3 has 15 residues. The DNA of the CDR3 is TGTGCCACCAGCAGAGAGGCAGGGCAGAATTCACCCCTCCACTTT. Protein product: CATSREAGQNSPLHF.

The chain employs TRBV6-1 and TRBJ2-5; D possibly matches TRBD1 or TRBD2 (5 bases each). Germline-derived CDR1 and CDR2 are MNHNS and SASEGT. V dropped 5 bases and J dropped 4 bases, with 11 bases sitting between them. The CDR3 covers 13 residues. The chain's CDR3 is CASSFLRGETQYF. The CDR3 DNA is TGTGCCAGCAGTTTCCTGAGGGGAGAGACCCAGTACTTC.

The chain links TRBV11-2 to TRBJ1-1, with D maybe TRBD1 (5 bases). V lost 3 bases and J 10 bases, leaving 15 bases between the germline ends. The CDR3 totals 13 residues. Germline values: CDR1 SGHAT, CDR2 FQNNGV. CDR3 bases: TGTGCCAGCAGCTTGGACACATTTAAAGGAGCTTTCTTT. Protein sequence: CASSLDTFKGAFF.

The V call is TRBV27, the J call TRBJ2-2; 8 nucleotides align to TRBD2. Looked up from germline, CDR1 is MNHEY and CDR2 is SMNVEV (reference sequence). The length of the CDR3 is 16 residues. Trimming at V came to 6 bases and at J to 5 bases, leaving 11 bases not matched to a gene. The CDR3 loop is CASRGLAGGDTGELFF. CDR3 bases: TGTGCCAGCAGGGGTTTGGCGGGAGGTGATACCGGGGAGCTGTTTTTT.

V is TRBV7-9 and J is TRBJ2-5; 10 bases line up with TRBD1. After removal of 5 bases from V and 2 bases from J, the junction contained 5 bases not matched to a gene. The length of the CDR3 is 15 residues. Per germline, CDR1 SEHNR and CDR2 FQNEAQ (reference sequence). The CDR3 coding sequence is TGTGCCAGCAGCCGGGGACAGGGGATACAAGAGACCCAGTACTTC. Translating gives CASSRGQGIQETQYF.

This sequence joins TRBV11-3 and TRBJ2-6, with D tentatively TRBD1 or TRBD2 (7 bases each). Germline V gene lookup returns CDR1 SGHNT and CDR2 YENEEA. Trimming pared 4 bases from V and 0 bases from J, leaving 10 bases between. The CDR3 runs to 16 residues. The CDR3 DNA follows: TGTGCCAGCAGCTCAGGGGGGGGCTCTGGGGCCAACGTCCTGACTTTC. This sequence encodes CASSSGGGSGANVLTF.